A selection of T cell receptor beta chains follows, all from one sample in a study of Graves' ophthalmopathy and Graves' hyperthyroidism. TCRdb independently ran MiXCR on the multiplex PCR reads; one entry per CDR3 protein. The sample shows roughly 700,000 distinct CDR3 sequences, 40% of them seen only once. Sequenced input: peripheral blood. Source of these receptors: an adult man with Graves' ophthalmopathy. CDR3s include the opening cysteine and the closing phenylalanine or tryptophan. Fields, in order: D gene, V gene, clone size, J gene, CDR3 protein, CDR3 DNA. The D gene is left open where the match is weak. Only part of the rows carry a size: once, few, many, or a class if the clone is expanded.

TRBD2	TRBV20-1	many	TRBJ2-5	CSAELAGEETQYF	TGCAGTGCTGAGCTAGCGGGGGAAGAGACCCAGTACTTC
TRBD1	TRBV9	.	TRBJ2-2	CASSAGQGDGELFF	TGTGCCAGCAGCGCGGGACAGGGGGACGGGGAGCTGTTTTTT
.	TRBV19	.	TRBJ2-2	CASSIGWAGELFF	TGTGCCAGTAGTATCGGTTGGGCCGGGGAGCTGTTTTTT
.	TRBV7-9	many	TRBJ1-2	CASSLDYTPFYGYTF	TGTGCCAGCAGCTTAGACTACACCCCGTTCTATGGCTACACCTTC
TRBD1	TRBV7-9	.	TRBJ1-3	CASSLLGRDRGNTIYF	TGTGCCAGCAGCTTACTCGGGAGGGACAGAGGAAACACCATATATTTT
TRBD1	TRBV20-1	.	TRBJ1-5	CSAEQGNQPQHF	TGCAGTGCTGAACAGGGGAATCAGCCCCAGCATTTT
.	TRBV7-2	.	TRBJ1-4	CASSFRFNEKLFF	TGTGCCAGCAGCTTCAGATTTAATGAAAAACTGTTTTTT
.	TRBV7-3	.	TRBJ2-2	CASSDRTIPAGELFF	TGTGCCAGCAGCGATAGGACTATCCCCGCCGGGGAGCTGTTTTTT
.	TRBV7-9	few	TRBJ2-7	CASRKTSEGDYEQYF	TGTGCCAGCAGAAAGACCTCAGAAGGGGACTACGAGCAGTACTTC
.	TRBV20-1	.	TRBJ1-5	CSARGQSNQPQHF	TGCAGTGCTAGGGGACAATCTAATCAGCCCCAGCATTTT
TRBD2	TRBV15	many	TRBJ2-5	CATSSLAGGYQETQYF	TGTGCCACCAGCAGCCTAGCGGGGGGTTACCAAGAGACCCAGTACTTC
TRBD2	TRBV7-9	.	TRBJ2-3	CASSLALGGRMADTQYF	TGTGCCAGCAGCTTAGCGCTGGGCGGGAGGATGGCAGATACGCAGTATTTT
.	TRBV7-3	.	TRBJ1-2	CASSRPGMSYGYTF	TGTGCCAGCAGCCGACCAGGGATGTCCTATGGCTACACCTTC
TRBD2	TRBV4-3	.	TRBJ2-7	CASRLDPGLVEEGYF	TGCGCCAGCAGACTCGATCCGGGACTAGTAGAGGAGGGGTACTTC
.	TRBV20-1	few	TRBJ2-2	CSARDDLAGELFF	TGCAGTGCTAGAGATGACCTAGCTGGGGAGCTGTTTTTT
TRBD1	TRBV7-2	.	TRBJ1-5	CASSLTGGLNQPQHF	TGTGCCAGCAGCTTAACAGGGGGGTTAAATCAGCCCCAGCATTTT
.	TRBV6-4	few	TRBJ1-5	CASRAAGNQPQHF	TGTGCCAGCAGGGCCGCGGGGAATCAGCCCCAGCATTTT
TRBD1	TRBV7-3	many	TRBJ1-2	CASSPRKNRGDGYTF	TGTGCCAGCAGCCCACGAAAGAACAGGGGCGATGGCTACACCTTC
.	TRBV19	many	TRBJ1-4	CATTMGDNDVGKLFF	TGTGCCACCACGATGGGGGACAATGACGTCGGCAAACTGTTTTTT
.	TRBV10-3	.	TRBJ1-3	CAISVTQGTGNTIYF	TGTGCCATCAGTGTAACACAGGGAACTGGAAACACCATATATTTT
.	TRBV20-1	few	TRBJ1-6	CSAATGTNSPLHF	TGCAGTGCTGCGACAGGAACCAATTCACCCCTCCACTTT
.	TRBV6-5	.	TRBJ2-7	CASMVGYEQYF	TGTGCCAGCATGGTGGGGTACGAGCAGTACTTC
.	TRBV10-3	many	TRBJ1-4	CAISLEPSTNEKLFF	TGTGCCATCAGCCTTGAGCCCTCAACTAATGAAAAACTGTTTTTT
TRBD2	TRBV15	.	TRBJ2-5	CATSRAIAGGGETQYF	TGTGCCACCAGCAGGGCTATCGCCGGCGGGGGAGAGACCCAGTACTTC
TRBD2	TRBV7-8	few	TRBJ2-5	CASSWGPGLAGVETQYF	TGTGCCAGCAGCTGGGGACCGGGACTAGCGGGGGTAGAGACCCAGTACTTC
.	TRBV5-6	.	TRBJ1-1	CASSAFGAANTEAFF	TGTGCCAGCAGCGCCTTCGGCGCCGCGAACACTGAAGCTTTCTTT
.	TRBV25-1	.	TRBJ1-6	CASSESGGSSSPLHF	TGTGCCAGCAGTGAATCCGGGGGCTCGAGTTCACCCCTCCACTTT
TRBD1	TRBV29-1	many	TRBJ1-2	CSVEEPDRGYDGYTF	TGCAGCGTTGAAGAACCGGACAGGGGGTACGATGGCTACACCTTC
TRBD1	TRBV25-1	few	TRBJ2-7	CASSTPGQGYYEQYF	TGTGCCAGCAGCACACCGGGACAGGGATACTACGAGCAGTACTTC
.	TRBV7-9	.	TRBJ2-5	CASSRYSGTVVQETQYF	TGTGCCAGCAGCCGATACTCCGGGACGGTGGTCCAAGAGACCCAGTACTTC
TRBD1	TRBV24-1	.	TRBJ1-5	CATSARTGQGDQPQHF	TGTGCCACCAGTGCTAGAACGGGACAGGGCGATCAGCCCCAGCATTTT
.	TRBV20-1	.	TRBJ1-2	CSARLAGGPHYGYTF	TGCAGTGCTAGGCTAGCGGGAGGGCCTCACTATGGCTACACCTTC
.	TRBV9	few	TRBJ2-7	CASSVEHLPYEQYF	TGTGCCAGCAGCGTAGAGCACCTTCCCTACGAGCAGTACTTC
.	TRBV29-1	.	TRBJ1-6	CSRTSYNSPLHF	TGCAGCCGGACGTCATATAATTCACCCCTCCACTTT
.	TRBV6-5	few	TRBJ1-1	CASREGMKNTEAFF	TGTGCCAGCAGAGAGGGAATGAAGAACACTGAAGCTTTCTTT
TRBD2	TRBV20-1	once	TRBJ2-1	CSAKRAGKIGEQFF	TGCAGTGCTAAAAGAGCGGGAAAGATAGGTGAGCAGTTCTTC
TRBD2	TRBV19	.	TRBJ2-6	CASSHWGGGSGANVLTF	TGTGCCAGTAGTCATTGGGGGGGTGGGTCTGGGGCCAACGTCCTGACTTTC
TRBD1	TRBV29-1	.	TRBJ2-5	CSVGGQGGATETQYF	TGCAGCGTTGGCGGACAGGGGGGGGCGACAGAGACCCAGTACTTC
TRBD1	TRBV14	.	TRBJ2-7	CASSPRQGWDEQYF	TGTGCCAGCAGCCCGAGACAGGGTTGGGACGAGCAGTACTTC
.	TRBV29-1	many	TRBJ2-7	CSVRTLSYEQYF	TGCAGCGTTCGCACCTTATCCTACGAGCAGTACTTC
.	TRBV7-2	once	TRBJ2-7	CASSLGSTGTLGDEQYF	TGTGCCAGCAGCTTAGGCTCAACCGGGACCCTAGGCGACGAGCAGTACTTC
.	TRBV19	.	TRBJ2-2	CASSGPQGNTGELFF	TGTGCCAGTAGTGGTCCACAGGGGAACACCGGGGAGCTGTTTTTT
.	TRBV4-3	many	TRBJ2-5	CASSQEIDTAGTQYF	TGCGCCAGCAGCCAAGAGATAGATACTGCAGGGACCCAGTACTTC
.	TRBV15	many	TRBJ2-2	CATSLYGYSNTGELFF	TGTGCCACCAGCCTGTACGGATACTCGAACACCGGGGAGCTGTTTTTT
TRBD2	TRBV7-9	.	TRBJ2-7	CASSPGSSGNHEQYF	TGTGCCAGCAGCCCCGGGTCTAGCGGGAACCACGAGCAGTACTTC
TRBD1	TRBV7-2	.	TRBJ2-7	CASSQPGQATRAPYF	TGTGCCAGCAGCCAGCCGGGACAGGCCACACGAGCACCGTACTTC
TRBD1	TRBV11-2	.	TRBJ2-7	CASSFPRDRGYRYEQYF	TGTGCCAGCAGCTTCCCCAGGGACAGGGGGTATCGGTACGAGCAGTACTTC
TRBD1	TRBV7-7	few	TRBJ2-7	CASSLSQGVYEQYF	TGTGCCAGCAGTTTATCCCAGGGGGTCTACGAGCAGTACTTC
TRBD2	TRBV7-9	many	TRBJ2-7	CASSPRGLAGDEQYF	TGTGCCAGCAGCCCGCGCGGACTAGCGGGGGACGAGCAGTACTTC
.	TRBV6-1	.	TRBJ1-5	CASSEEEYLPQHF	TGTGCCAGCAGTGAAGAGGAGTACCTACCCCAGCATTTT
TRBD2	TRBV12-3/TRBV12-4	.	TRBJ2-5	CASARGGGQETQYF	TGTGCCAGCGCCCGCGGGGGTGGACAAGAGACCCAGTACTTC
.	TRBV12-3/TRBV12-4	many	TRBJ1-2	CASSLAWRPKDGYTF	TGTGCCAGCAGTTTAGCGTGGCGGCCTAAGGATGGCTACACCTTC
.	TRBV20-1	.	TRBJ2-5	CSAHPGGGQETQYF	TGCAGTGCTCACCCCGGCGGAGGCCAAGAGACCCAGTACTTC
.	TRBV6-1	few	TRBJ2-7	CASSEYRAVGYF	TGTGCCAGCAGTGAATATCGGGCCGTAGGCTACTTC
.	TRBV12-3/TRBV12-4	.	TRBJ2-5	CASSHTSAGETQYF	TGTGCCAGCAGCCATACTAGTGCCGGGGAGACCCAGTACTTC
.	TRBV6-1	few	TRBJ1-3	CASSYSTSRGDTIYF	TGTGCCAGCAGTTACTCGACCTCTCGAGGGGACACCATATATTTT
TRBD2	TRBV2	many	TRBJ2-5	CASSPGTSGEQETQYF	TGTGCCAGCAGCCCCGGGACTAGCGGTGAACAAGAGACCCAGTACTTC
.	TRBV7-9	.	TRBJ1-1	CAGSLGQTNTEAFF	TGTGCCGGCAGCTTGGGACAAACGAACACTGAAGCTTTCTTT